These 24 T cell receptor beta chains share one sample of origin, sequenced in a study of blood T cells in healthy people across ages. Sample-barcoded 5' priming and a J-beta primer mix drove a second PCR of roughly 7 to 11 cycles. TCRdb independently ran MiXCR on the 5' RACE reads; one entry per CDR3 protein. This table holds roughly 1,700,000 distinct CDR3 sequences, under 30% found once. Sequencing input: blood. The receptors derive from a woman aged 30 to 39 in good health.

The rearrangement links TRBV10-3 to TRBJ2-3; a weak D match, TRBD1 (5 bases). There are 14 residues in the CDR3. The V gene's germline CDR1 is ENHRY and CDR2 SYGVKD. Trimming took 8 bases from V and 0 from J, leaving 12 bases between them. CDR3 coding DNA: TGTGCCATCGCTGGGGCAGCTAGCACAGATACGCAGTATTTT. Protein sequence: CAIAGAASTDTQYF.

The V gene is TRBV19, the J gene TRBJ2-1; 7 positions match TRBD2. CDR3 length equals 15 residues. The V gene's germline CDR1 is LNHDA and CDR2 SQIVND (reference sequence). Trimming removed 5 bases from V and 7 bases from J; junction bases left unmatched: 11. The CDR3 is CASSAGTTRGNEQFF. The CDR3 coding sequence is TGTGCCAGTAGTGCCGGGACTACCCGCGGTAATGAGCAGTTCTTC. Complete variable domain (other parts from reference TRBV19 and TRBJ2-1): DGGITQSPKYLFRKEGQNVTLSCEQNLNHDAMYWYRQDPGQGLRLIYYSQIVNDFQKGDIAEGYSVSREKKESFPLTVTSAQKNPTAFYLCASSAGTTRGNEQFFGPGTRLTVL.

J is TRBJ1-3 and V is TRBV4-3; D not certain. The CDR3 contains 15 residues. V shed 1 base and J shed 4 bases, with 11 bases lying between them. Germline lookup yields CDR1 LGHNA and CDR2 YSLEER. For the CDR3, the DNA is TGCGCCAGCAGCCAAGTAAGAGGGATCGGAAACACCATATATTTT. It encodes CASSQVRGIGNTIYF.

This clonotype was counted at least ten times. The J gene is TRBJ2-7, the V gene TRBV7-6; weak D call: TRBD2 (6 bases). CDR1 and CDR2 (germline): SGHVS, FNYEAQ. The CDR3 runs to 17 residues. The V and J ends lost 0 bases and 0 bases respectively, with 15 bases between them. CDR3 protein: CASSLALGQGGSYEQYF. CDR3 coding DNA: TGTGCCAGCAGCTTAGCCTTGGGGCAGGGAGGCTCCTACGAGCAGTACTTC.

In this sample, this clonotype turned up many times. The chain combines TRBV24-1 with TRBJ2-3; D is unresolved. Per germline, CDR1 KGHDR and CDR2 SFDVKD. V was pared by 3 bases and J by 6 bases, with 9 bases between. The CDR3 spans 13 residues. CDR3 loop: CATSDPPPDTQYF. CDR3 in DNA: TGTGCCACCAGTGATCCTCCGCCGGATACGCAGTATTTT.

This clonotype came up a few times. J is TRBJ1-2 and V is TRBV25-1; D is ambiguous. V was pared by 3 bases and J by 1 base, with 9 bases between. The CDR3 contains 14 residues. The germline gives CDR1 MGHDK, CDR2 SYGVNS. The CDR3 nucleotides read TGTGCCAGCAGTGATCCCGGGGTTAACTATGGCTACACCTTC. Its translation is CASSDPGVNYGYTF.

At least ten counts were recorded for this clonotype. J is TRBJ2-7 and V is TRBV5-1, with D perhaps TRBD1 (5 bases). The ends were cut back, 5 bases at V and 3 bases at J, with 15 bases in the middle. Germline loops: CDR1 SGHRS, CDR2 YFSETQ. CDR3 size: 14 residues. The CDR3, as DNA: TGCGCCAGCAGATCGACAGTGGAAAACTACGAGCAGTACTTC. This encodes CASRSTVENYEQYF.

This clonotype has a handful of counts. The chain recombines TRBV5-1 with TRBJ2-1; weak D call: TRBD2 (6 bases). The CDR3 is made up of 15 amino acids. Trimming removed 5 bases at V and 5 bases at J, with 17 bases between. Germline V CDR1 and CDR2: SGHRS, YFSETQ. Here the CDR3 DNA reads TGCGCCAGCAGACCTCCCGGGACTCCCCACAATGAGCAGTTCTTC. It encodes CASRPPGTPHNEQFF.

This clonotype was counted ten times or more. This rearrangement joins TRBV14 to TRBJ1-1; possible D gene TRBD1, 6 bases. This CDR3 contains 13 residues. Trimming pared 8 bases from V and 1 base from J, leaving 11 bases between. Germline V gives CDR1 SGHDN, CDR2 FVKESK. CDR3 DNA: TGTGCCAGCTCACGACAGGCGAACACTGAAGCTTTCTTT. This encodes CASSRQANTEAFF.

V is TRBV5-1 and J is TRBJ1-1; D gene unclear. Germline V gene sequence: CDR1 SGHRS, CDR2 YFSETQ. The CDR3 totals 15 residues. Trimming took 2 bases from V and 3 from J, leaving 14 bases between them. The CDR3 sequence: CASSFGVAGDTEAFF. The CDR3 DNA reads TGCGCCAGCAGCTTTGGAGTAGCCGGGGACACTGAAGCTTTCTTT.

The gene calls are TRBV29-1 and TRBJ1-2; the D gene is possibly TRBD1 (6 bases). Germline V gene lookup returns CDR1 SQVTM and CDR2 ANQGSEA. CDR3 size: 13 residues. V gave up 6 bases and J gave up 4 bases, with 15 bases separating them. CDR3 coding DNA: TGCAGCGTGCAACAGGGACGGGGCTATGGCTACACCTTC. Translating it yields CSVQQGRGYGYTF.

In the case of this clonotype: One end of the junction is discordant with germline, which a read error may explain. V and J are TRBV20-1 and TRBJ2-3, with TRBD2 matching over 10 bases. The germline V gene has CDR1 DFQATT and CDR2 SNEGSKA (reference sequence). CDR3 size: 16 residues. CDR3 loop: CSSRGRSGGSTDTQYF. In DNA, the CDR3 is TGCAGTTCTAGAGGCCGTAGCGGGGGGAGCACAGATACGCAGTATTTT.

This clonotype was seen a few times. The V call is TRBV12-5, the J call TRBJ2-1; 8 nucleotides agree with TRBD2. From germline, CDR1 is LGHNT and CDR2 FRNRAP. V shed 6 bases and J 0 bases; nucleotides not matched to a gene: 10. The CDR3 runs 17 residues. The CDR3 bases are TGTGCTAGTGGACCCTCAAAAGCGGGAGACTCCTACAATGAGCAGTTCTTC. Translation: CASGPSKAGDSYNEQFF.

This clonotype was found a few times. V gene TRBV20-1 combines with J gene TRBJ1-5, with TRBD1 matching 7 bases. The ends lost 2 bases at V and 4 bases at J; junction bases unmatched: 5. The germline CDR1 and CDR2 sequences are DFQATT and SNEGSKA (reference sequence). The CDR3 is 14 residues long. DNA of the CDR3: TGCAGTGCTAGATCGGACAGGTTTAATCAGCCCCAGCATTTT. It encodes CSARSDRFNQPQHF.

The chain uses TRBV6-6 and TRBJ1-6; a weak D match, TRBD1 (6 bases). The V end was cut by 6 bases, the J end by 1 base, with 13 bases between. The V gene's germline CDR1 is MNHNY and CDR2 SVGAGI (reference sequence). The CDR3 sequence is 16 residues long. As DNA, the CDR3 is TGTGCCAGCAGCCCACAACAGGGTTCCTATAATTCACCCCTCCACTTT. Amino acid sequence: CASSPQQGSYNSPLHF.

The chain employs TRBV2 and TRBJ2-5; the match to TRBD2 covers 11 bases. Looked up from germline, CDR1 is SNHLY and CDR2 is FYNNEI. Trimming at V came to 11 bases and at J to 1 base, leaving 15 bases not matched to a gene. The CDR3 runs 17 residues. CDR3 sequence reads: CAGTATSGGFLQETQYF. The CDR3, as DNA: TGTGCCGGAACCGCCACTAGCGGGGGCTTTCTCCAAGAGACCCAGTACTTC.

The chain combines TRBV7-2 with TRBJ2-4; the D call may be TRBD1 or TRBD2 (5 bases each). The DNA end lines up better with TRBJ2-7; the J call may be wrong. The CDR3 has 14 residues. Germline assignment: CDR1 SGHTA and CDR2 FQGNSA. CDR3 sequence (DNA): TGTGCCAGCAGCTTAGTAACGGGGCGCTACGAGCAGTACTTC. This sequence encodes CASSLVTGRYEQYF.

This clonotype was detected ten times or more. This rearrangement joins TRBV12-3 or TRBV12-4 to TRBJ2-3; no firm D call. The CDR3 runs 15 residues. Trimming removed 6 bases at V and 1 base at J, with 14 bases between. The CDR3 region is CASSLTAAGTDTQYF. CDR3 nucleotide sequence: TGTGCCAGCAGCCTCACTGCGGCTGGCACAGATACGCAGTATTTT.

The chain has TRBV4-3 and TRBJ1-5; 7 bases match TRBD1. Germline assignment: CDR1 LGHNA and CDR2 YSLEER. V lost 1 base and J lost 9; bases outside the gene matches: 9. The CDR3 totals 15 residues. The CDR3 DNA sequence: TGCGCCAGCAGCCAAGGGCACAGGGGATATCCGCCCCAGCATTTT. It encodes CASSQGHRGYPPQHF.

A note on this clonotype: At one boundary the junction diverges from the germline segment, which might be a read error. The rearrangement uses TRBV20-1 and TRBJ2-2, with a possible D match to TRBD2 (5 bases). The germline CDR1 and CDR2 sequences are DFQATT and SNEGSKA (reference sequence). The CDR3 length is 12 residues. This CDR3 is CSARALSGERFF. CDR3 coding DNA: TGCAGTGCCCGGGCGCTCTCCGGGGAGCGGTTTTTT.

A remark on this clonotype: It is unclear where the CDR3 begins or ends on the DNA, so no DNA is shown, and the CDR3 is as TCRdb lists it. The CDR3 sequence: CASSPSNYGYTFGSGTYQETQYF. The rearrangement joins TRBV5-6 to TRBJ2-5; the table's D call, TRBD1, has no DNA check behind it. The germline gives CDR1 SGHDT, CDR2 YYEEEE. The CDR3 is made up of 23 amino acids, end residues included.

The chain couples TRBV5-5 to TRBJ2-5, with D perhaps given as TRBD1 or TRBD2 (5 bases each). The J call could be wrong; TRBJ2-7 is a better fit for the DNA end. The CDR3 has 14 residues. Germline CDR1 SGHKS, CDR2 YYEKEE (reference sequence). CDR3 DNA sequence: TGTGCCAGCAGCTCAGGGTGGGGGAAGGGCGAGCAGTACTTC. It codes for CASSSGWGKGEQYF.

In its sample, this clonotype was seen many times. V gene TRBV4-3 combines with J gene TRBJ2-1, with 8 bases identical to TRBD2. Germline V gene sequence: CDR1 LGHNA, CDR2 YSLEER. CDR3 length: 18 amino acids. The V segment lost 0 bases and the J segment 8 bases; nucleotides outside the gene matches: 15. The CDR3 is CASSQEGVREGRFHEQFF. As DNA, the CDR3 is TGCGCCAGCAGCCAAGAAGGGGTCCGGGAGGGCCGTTTCCATGAGCAGTTCTTC.

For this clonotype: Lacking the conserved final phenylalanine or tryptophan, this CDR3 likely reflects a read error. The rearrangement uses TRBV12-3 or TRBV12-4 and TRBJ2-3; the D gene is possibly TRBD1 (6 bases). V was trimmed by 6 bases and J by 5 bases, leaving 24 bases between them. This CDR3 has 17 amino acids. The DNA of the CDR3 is TGTGCCAGCAGCCTCCGCGGAGGAAGGGGGAGAGGAGATACGCAGTATTCT. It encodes CASSLRGGRGRGDTQYS.